This section outlines one T cell receptor beta chain sequence together with its context. Coverage ceases 3 residues before the CDR3 finishes, and the germline J gene fills in the end. This specimen comes from a study of T cells in women clearing cervical HPV infection. This CDR3 region has 13 residues. Trimming cost V 5 bases and J 7 bases, with 12 bases left between them. Germline-derived CDR1 and CDR2 are SGHTA and FQGNSA. The data were produced by immunoSEQ multiplex PCR, yet TCRdb's version contains in-frame clones alone and is incomplete. The sample holds under 40,000 clones. Sequencing used blood buffy coat. The source of this sequence is a woman aged 18 to 75 with a cervical HPV16 infection that either progressed to CIN3+ or cleared (not recorded which). This chain links TRBV7-2 with TRBJ2-1; no clear D gene. The CDR3 here is CASSLMSSNEQFF. CDR3 DNA (partial): TGTGCCAGCAGCCTAATGTCGTCGAATGAG.